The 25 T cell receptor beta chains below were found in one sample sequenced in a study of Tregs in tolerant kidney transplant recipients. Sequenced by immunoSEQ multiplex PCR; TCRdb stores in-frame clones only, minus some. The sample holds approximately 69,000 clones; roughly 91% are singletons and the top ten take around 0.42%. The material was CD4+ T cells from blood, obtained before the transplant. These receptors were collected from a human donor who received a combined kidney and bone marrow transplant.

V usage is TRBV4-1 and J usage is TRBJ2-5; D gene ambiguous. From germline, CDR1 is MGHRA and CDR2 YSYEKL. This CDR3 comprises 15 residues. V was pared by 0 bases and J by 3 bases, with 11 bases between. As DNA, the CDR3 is TGCGCCAGCAGCCAAGAGGGCAGACCTAAAGAGACCCAGTACTTC. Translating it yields CASSQEGRPKETQYF.

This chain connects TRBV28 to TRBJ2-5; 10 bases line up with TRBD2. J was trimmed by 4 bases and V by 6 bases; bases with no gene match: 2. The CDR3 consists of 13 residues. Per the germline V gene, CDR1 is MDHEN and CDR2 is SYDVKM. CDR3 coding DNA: TGTGCCAGCAGGCTAGCGGGAGCAGAGACCCAGTACTTC. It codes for CASRLAGAETQYF.

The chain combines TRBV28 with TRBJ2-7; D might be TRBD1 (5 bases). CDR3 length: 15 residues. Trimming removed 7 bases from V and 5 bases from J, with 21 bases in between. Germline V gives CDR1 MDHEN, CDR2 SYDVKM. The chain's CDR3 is CASTAFDSTGHEQYF. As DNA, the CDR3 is TGTGCCAGCACGGCCTTTGACAGCACTGGGCACGAGCAGTACTTC.

CDR3 region: CASSQDLVGWNTGELFF. For the CDR3, the DNA is TGCGCCAGCAGCCAAGATCTGGTCGGGTGGAACACCGGGGAGCTGTTTTTT. The rearrangement joins TRBV4-3 to TRBJ2-2, with D hard to call. Germline CDR1 is LGHNA and CDR2 is YSLEER. CDR3 length: 17 amino acids. Trimming took 0 bases from V and 1 from J, leaving 12 bases between them.

In DNA, the CDR3 is TGTGCCAGCCTCAAGACACAGGCGTACGAGCAGTACTTC. Translating gives CASLKTQAYEQYF. The V gene is TRBV28, the J gene TRBJ2-7, with D perhaps matching TRBD1 (5 bases). The CDR3 is made up of 13 amino acids. The germline V and J ends were trimmed by 8 bases and 4 bases, with 15 bases remaining between them. Germline lookup yields CDR1 MDHEN and CDR2 SYDVKM. The full variable domain, in which reference TRBV28 and TRBJ2-7 provide the parts outside the CDR3, is DVKVTQSSRYLVKRTGEKVFLECVQDMDHENMFWYRQDPGLGLRLIYFSYDVKMKEKGDIPEGYSVSREKKERFSLILESASTNQTSMYLCASLKTQAYEQYFGPGTRLTVT.

The CDR3 coding sequence is TGCGCCAGCAGCATAGCGGGAGTCTACGAGCAGTACTTC. This encodes CASSIAGVYEQYF. The chain links TRBV5-1 to TRBJ2-7, with 9 nucleotides matching TRBD2. The CDR3 loop spans 13 amino acids. Germline CDR1 is SGHRS and CDR2 is YFSETQ. Germline trimming cut 4 bases from V and 3 bases from J; bases unmatched to any gene: 2.

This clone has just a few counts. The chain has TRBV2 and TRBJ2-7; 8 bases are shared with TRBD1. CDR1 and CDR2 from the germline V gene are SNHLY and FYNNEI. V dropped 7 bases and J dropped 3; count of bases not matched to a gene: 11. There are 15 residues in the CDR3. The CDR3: CASKDADREFYEQYF. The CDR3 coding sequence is TGTGCCAGCAAGGATGCGGACAGGGAGTTCTACGAGCAGTACTTC.

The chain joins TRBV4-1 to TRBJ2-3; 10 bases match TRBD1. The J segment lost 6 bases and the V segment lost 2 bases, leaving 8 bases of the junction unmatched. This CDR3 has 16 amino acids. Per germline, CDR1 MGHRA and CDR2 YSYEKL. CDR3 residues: CASSQHRDRGWDTQYF. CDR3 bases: TGCGCCAGCAGCCAACACCGGGACAGGGGTTGGGATACGCAGTATTTT.

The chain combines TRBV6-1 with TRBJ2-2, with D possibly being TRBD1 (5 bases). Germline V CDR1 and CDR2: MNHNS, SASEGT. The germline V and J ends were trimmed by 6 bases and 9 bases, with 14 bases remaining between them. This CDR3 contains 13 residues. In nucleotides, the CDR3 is TGTGCCAGCAGGCTGGACATCAACAGGGAGCTGTTTTTT. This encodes CASRLDINRELFF.

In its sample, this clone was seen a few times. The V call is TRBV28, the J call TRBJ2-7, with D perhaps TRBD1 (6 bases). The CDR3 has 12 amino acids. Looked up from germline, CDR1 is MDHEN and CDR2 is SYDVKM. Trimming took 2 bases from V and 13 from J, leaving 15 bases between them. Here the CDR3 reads CASSLKTGDKYF. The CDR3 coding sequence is TGTGCCAGCAGTTTAAAGACAGGTGATAAATACTTC.

This CDR3 reads CASSYVAGRGLDTQYF. Written as DNA, the CDR3 is TGTGCCAGCAGCTACGTAGCCGGGAGAGGTTTAGATACGCAGTATTTT. The gene calls are TRBV7-9 and TRBJ2-3, with D possibly matching TRBD2 (6 bases). This CDR3 contains 16 residues. CDR1 is SEHNR, CDR2 FQNEAQ, per germline (reference sequence). V lost 4 bases and J 5 bases, leaving 19 bases between the germline ends.

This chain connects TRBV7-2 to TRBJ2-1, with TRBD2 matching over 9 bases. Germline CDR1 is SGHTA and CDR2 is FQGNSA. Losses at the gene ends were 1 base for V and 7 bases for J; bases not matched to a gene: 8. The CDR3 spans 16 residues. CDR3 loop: CASSLVAGGPRNEQFF. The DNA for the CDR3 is TGTGCCAGCAGCTTAGTTGCGGGAGGGCCTCGGAATGAGCAGTTCTTC.

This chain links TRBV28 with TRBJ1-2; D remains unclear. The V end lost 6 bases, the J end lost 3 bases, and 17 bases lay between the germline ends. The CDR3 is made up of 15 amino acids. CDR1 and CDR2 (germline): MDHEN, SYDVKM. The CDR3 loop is CASSTPPGIYYGYTF. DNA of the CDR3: TGTGCCAGCAGCACCCCCCCGGGGATTTACTATGGCTACACCTTC.

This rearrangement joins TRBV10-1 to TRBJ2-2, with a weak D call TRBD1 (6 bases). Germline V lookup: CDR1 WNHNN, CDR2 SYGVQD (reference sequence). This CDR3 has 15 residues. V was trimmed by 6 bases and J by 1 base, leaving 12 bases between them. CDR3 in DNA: TGCGCCAGCAGCTCCGGGACAAAGAACACCGGGGAGCTGTTTTTT. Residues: CASSSGTKNTGELFF.

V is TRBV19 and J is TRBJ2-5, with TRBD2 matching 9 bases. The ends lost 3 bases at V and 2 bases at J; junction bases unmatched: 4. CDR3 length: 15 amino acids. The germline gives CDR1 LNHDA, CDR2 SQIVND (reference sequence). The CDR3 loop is CASSIGTSGQETQYF. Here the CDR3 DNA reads TGTGCCAGTAGTATCGGAACTAGCGGGCAAGAGACCCAGTACTTC.

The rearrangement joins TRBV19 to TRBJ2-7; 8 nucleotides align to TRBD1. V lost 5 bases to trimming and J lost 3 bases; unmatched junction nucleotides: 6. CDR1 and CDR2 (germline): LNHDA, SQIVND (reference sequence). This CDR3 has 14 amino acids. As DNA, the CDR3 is TGTGCCAGTAGTCTCACAGGGGGAATCTACGAGCAGTACTTC. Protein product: CASSLTGGIYEQYF.

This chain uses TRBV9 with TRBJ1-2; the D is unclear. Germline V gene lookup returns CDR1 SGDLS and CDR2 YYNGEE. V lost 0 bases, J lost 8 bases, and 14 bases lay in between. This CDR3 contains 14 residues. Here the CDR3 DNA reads TGTGCCAGCAGCGTAGCTACGGGGAAATGGGGCTACACCTTC. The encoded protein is CASSVATGKWGYTF.

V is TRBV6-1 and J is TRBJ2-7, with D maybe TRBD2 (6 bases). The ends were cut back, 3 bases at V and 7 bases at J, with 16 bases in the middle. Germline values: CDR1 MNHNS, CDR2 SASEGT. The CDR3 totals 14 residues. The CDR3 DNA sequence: TGTGCCAGCAGTGACCAAGCGGGCCCCCTTGAGCAGTACTTC. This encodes CASSDQAGPLEQYF.

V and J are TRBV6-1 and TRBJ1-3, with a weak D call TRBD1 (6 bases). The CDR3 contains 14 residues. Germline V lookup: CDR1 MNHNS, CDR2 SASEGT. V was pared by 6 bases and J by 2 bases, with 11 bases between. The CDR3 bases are TGTGCCAGCAGCGAGGGGGGGCCTGGAAACACCATATATTTT. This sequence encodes CASSEGGPGNTIYF.

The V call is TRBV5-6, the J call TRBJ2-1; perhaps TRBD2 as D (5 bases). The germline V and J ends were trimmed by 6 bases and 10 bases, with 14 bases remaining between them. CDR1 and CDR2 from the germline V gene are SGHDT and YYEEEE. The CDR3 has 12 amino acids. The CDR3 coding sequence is TGTGCCAGCAACGGACTCATGGGGGAGCAGTTCTTC. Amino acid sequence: CASNGLMGEQFF.

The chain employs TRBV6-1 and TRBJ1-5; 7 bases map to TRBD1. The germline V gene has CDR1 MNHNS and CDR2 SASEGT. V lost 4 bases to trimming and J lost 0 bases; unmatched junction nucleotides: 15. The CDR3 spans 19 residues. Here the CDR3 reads CASSGHIRQGVSSNQPQHF. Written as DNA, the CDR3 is TGTGCCAGCAGTGGCCACATTCGACAGGGAGTAAGTAGCAATCAGCCCCAGCATTTT.

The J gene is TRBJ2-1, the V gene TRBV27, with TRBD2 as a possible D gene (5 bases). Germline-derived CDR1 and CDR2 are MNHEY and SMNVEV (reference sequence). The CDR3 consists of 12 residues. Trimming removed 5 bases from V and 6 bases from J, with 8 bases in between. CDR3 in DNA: TGTGCCAGCAGTCTCACTAGCAATGAGCAGTTCTTC. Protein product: CASSLTSNEQFF.

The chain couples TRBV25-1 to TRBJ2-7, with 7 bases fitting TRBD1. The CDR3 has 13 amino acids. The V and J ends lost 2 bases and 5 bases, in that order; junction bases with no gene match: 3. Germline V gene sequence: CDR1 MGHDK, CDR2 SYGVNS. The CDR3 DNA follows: TGTGCCAGCAGTGAAACACAGGGGAACGAGCAGTACTTC. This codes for CASSETQGNEQYF.

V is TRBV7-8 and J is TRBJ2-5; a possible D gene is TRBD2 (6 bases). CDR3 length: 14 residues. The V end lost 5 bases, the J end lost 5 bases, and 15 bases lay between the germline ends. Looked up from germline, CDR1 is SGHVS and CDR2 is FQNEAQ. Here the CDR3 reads CASSHTGVGETQYF. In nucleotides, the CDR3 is TGTGCCAGCAGCCACACGGGAGTAGGGGAGACCCAGTACTTC.

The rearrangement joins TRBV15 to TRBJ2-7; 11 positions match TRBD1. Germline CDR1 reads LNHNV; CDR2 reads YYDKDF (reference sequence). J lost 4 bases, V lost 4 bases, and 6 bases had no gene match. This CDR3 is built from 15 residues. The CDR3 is CATSIGTGGFYEQYF. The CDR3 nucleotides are TGTGCCACCAGCATAGGGACAGGGGGTTTTTACGAGCAGTACTTC.